This TCR beta chain was captured in a study of neurological immune-mediated disorders (dated by TCRdb to the late 2010s). Study-level background: Peripheral blood TCR-beta repertoires from HTLV-I-associated myelopathy (HAM/TSP) patients, multiple sclerosis patients and healthy controls were compared by UMI-based sequencing. Alongside PBMC samples, the set of about 97 TCR-beta libraries contained longitudinal samples, technical triplicates, and paired CD4+ and CD8+ T-cell subsets that had been sorted. Technical triplicate libraries were sequenced to precisely calculate the variability in frequency of each individual clone. The cohort was made up of 60 to 75 subjects, consisting of roughly 14 HAM/TSP patients, approximately 35 multiple sclerosis patients and some 20 healthy controls. Results and caveats for the whole study, not just this receptor: No identical CDR3 amino acid sequences were found to be shared among expanded clones across subjects, suggesting that TCR-beta repertoires were private in all groups. The highest TCR clonal expansion was observed in HAM/TSP patients, whereas the lowest was observed in MS patients, even when compared with healthy controls.

cDNA synthesis used template-switch 5'RACE with a primer carrying a 10-nucleotide random unique molecular identifier tagging each TCR transcript. Every sequencing run covered 15-18 subjects and yielded more than 170 million TCR-beta sequences. The RNeasy kit was used to extract total RNA. The KAPA Real-time Library Amplification kit was used to amplify TCR-beta VDJ regions with primers for the TCR constant region and the 5'RACE anchor. A first PCR added sample indexes and Illumina adaptors, after which a second PCR increased the library yield. The roughly 650 bp TCR product was size-selected on a 2% E-gel SizeSelection system after Ampure bead purification. Before pooling, library quality was checked on a Bioanalyzer, concentration was measured with Qubit, and libraries were quantified with the Kapa Library Quantification kit. Paired-end 2 x 150 bp sequencing of the libraries was performed on an Illumina HiSeq 2500. To increase sequence diversity, about 23-32% phiX was spiked into each library pool. The study's processing was this. Quality-filtered reads were processed with the UMI-based MiGEC pipeline, and over 80% of raw TCR sequences were removed by the MiGEC pipeline during error correction. IMGT germline references were used for aligning VDJ genes, and each clonotype was defined as a unique CDR3 amino acid sequence together with its V-J genes. VDJtools evaluated clonal expansion, Shannon diversity and CDR3 relatedness (CalcPairwiseDistances, ClusterSamples); CLCbio workbench built phylogenetic trees. Using coefficient-of-variation modelling across technical triplicates, the study counted a clone as expanded if it had at least 8 unique UMIs. In TCRdb, the public reads were trimmed at Q25 with fastp and aligned with MiXCR, with productive beta chains retained. Merged by CDR3 protein, the rows form single entries marked with the most common genes and DNA. TCRdb's processing, not the study's, gives the V and J calls here. This sample holds tens of thousands of distinct CDR3 sequences; 11% were observed only once. The ten top clones hold approximately 3.5% of the sample.

The sample's time point label, decoded: technical triplicate 1. For unsorted PBMC libraries, 2 million PBMCs were used after storage in RNAlater at -80 degrees C until RNA extraction. Peripheral blood was subjected to Ficoll-Hypaque density gradient centrifugation to isolate PBMCs, which were then cryopreserved in liquid nitrogen. CDR1 SGHTA and CDR2 FQGNSA were looked up in the germline V gene. Relative to germline, V is 5 bases shorter and J is 6 bases shorter, with 10 bases between their ends. From the cysteine through the phenylalanine, the CDR3 covers 13 amino acids. Here the CDR3 DNA is all that survives: 39 bases in frame from base 1. This clonotype was seen ten or more times. Its antigen is still unknown. Base qualities are not recorded, but no much larger clone differs from it by a single base.

The sample comprised PBMCs. Recombination connected TRBV7-2 to TRBJ2-2; the D gene is unclear. The TCR was taken from a man in his sixties with HTLV-1-associated myelopathy (HAM/TSP). The CDR3 region has the sequence CASSLVGPGELFF. The nucleotide sequence is given as TGTGCCAGCAGCCTCGTCGGGCCCGGGGAGCTGTTTTTT.